The 3 T cell receptor beta chains reported below all come from one sample, sequenced in a study of shared clonotypes between healthy human individuals. Libraries were prepared by immunoSEQ multiplex PCR; TCRdb keeps only in-frame clonotypes and omits some of them. This table holds 1,400,000 or so clones, 97% to 99% found once. Sequenced material: naive CD4+ T cells sorted from blood. The subset: CD45RA+ positively selected. These receptors all stem from a man aged 30-40 years in good health.

CDR3 bases: TGTGCCAGCAGCTTAGATCTTACAGGCGGACCTGAGTACTTC. Encoded protein: CASSLDLTGGPEYF. The V call is TRBV7-9, the J call TRBJ2-7, with D maybe TRBD1 (5 bases). V was pared by 1 base and J by 11 bases, with 18 bases between. The CDR3 is made up of 14 amino acids. CDR1 and CDR2 from the germline V gene are SEHNR and FQNEAQ (reference sequence). Looking up the rest from reference TRBV7-9 and TRBJ2-7 gives the full variable domain: DTGVSQNPRHKITKRGQNVTFRCDPISEHNRLYWYRQTLGQGPEFLTYFQNEAQLEKSRLLSDRFSAERPKGSFSTLEIQRTEQGDSAMYLCASSLDLTGGPEYFGPGTRLTVT.

The chain links TRBV27 to TRBJ2-7; no reliable D call. There are 14 residues in the CDR3. V was shortened by 6 bases and J by 2 bases, with 14 bases between the two germline ends. Germline values: CDR1 MNHEY, CDR2 SMNVEV (reference sequence). The CDR3 spells CASRSTRRTYEQYF. CDR3 DNA: TGTGCCAGCAGATCGACGCGAAGAACCTACGAGCAGTACTTC.

The chain carries TRBV13 and TRBJ2-2; TRBD1 or TRBD2 may be the D gene (5 bases each). Germline CDR1 is PRHDT and CDR2 is FYEKMQ (reference sequence). V lost 1 base and J lost 6, with 15 bases in between. The CDR3 contains 16 residues. CDR3 sequence reads: CASSLAGPQEAGELFF. CDR3 DNA sequence: TGTGCCAGCAGCTTAGCGGGACCTCAAGAAGCCGGGGAGCTGTTTTTT.